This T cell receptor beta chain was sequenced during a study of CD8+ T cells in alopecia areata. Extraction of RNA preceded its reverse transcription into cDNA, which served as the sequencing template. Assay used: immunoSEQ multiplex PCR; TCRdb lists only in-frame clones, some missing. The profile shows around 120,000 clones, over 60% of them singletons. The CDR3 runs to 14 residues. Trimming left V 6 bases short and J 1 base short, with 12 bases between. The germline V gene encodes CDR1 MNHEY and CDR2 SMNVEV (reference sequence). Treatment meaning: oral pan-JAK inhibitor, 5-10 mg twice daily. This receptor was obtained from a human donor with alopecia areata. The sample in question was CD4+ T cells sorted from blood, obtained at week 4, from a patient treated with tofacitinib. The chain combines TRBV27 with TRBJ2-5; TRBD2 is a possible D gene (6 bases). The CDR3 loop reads CASSRPGLQETQYF. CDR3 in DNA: TGTGCCAGCAGCCGACCGGGACTCCAAGAGACCCAGTACTTC.